The 14 T cell receptor beta chains reported below all come from one sample, sequenced in a study of blood T cell repertoires in COVID-19. Produced via immunoSEQ multiplex PCR; TCRdb's table is partial and in-frame only. The sample shows 150,000 to 200,000 clones, roughly 88% of them seen only once. Sequencing was performed on peripheral blood. These receptors all come from a man aged 55 to 70 with acute or convalescent COVID-19.

The CDR3 bases are TGCAGTGCTAGTCCTTTGACAGGGGAGGACGGCTACACCTTC. As protein: CSASPLTGEDGYTF. The V call is TRBV20-1, the J call TRBJ1-2; 8 bases line up with TRBD1. Trimming at V came to 3 bases and at J to 8 bases, leaving 11 bases not matched to a gene. CDR1 and CDR2 from the germline V gene are DFQATT and SNEGSKA (reference sequence). This CDR3 has 14 residues.

The chain links TRBV2 to TRBJ1-5, with 9 nucleotides matching TRBD1. Germline CDR1 is SNHLY and CDR2 is FYNNEI. This CDR3 has 15 amino acids. V trimming: 2 bases; J trimming: 5 bases; junction bases outside the gene matches: 4. The CDR3: CASSELRQGDQPQHF. The CDR3 DNA is TGTGCCAGCAGTGAACTCCGACAGGGGGATCAGCCCCAGCATTTT.

The chain employs TRBV7-9 and TRBJ2-7, with D unclear. The CDR3 has 13 amino acids. The ends were cut back, 1 base at V and 5 bases at J, with 9 bases in the middle. Germline CDR1 and CDR2: SEHNR and FQNEAQ (reference sequence). CDR3 nucleotide sequence: TGTGCCAGCAGCTTAGGTCCCCGGGACGAGCAGTACTTC. Amino acid sequence: CASSLGPRDEQYF.

This clone was detected once. The chain uses TRBV27 and TRBJ2-1, with 7 bases fitting TRBD2. The CDR3 has 13 amino acids. V lost 6 bases, J lost 4 bases, and 3 bases stayed unmatched. Germline V gives CDR1 MNHEY, CDR2 SMNVEV (reference sequence). The CDR3 DNA is TGTGCCAGCAGCTGGCGGGAGTACAATGAGCAGTTCTTC. This sequence encodes CASSWREYNEQFF.

The V gene is TRBV27, the J gene TRBJ2-3, with 13 nucleotides matching TRBD2. The CDR3 is 16 amino acids. Germline CDR1 and CDR2: MNHEY and SMNVEV (reference sequence). V lost 5 bases and J lost 5; bases outside the gene matches: 7. This CDR3 is CASSPWTSGSKDTQYF. The CDR3 DNA follows: TGTGCCAGCAGTCCCTGGACTAGCGGGAGTAAAGATACGCAGTATTTT.

This chain uses TRBV25-1 with TRBJ1-1; D gene ambiguous. The V gene's germline CDR1 is MGHDK and CDR2 SYGVNS. The length of the CDR3 is 13 residues. V was cut by 4 bases and J by 6 bases, with 12 bases left in between. CDR3 loop: CASSGEGWAEAFF. DNA for the CDR3: TGTGCCAGCAGTGGGGAGGGTTGGGCTGAAGCTTTCTTT.

The V gene is TRBV4-2, the J gene TRBJ2-3; the match to TRBD2 covers 14 bases. V dropped 0 bases and J dropped 2; count of bases not matched to a gene: 4. The germline V gene encodes CDR1 LGHNA and CDR2 YNFKEQ. The CDR3 extends over 18 amino acids. DNA for the CDR3: TGTGCCAGCAGCCAAGAGGGGACTAGCGGGAGTCTCACAGATACGCAGTATTTT. Encoded protein: CASSQEGTSGSLTDTQYF.

The V gene is TRBV2, the J gene TRBJ2-1; D remains unclear. The CDR3 has 11 amino acids. Trimming shortened V by 10 bases and J by 3 bases, and 7 bases separated the two germline ends. Germline V lookup: CDR1 SNHLY, CDR2 FYNNEI. CDR3 in amino acids: CATTDYNEQFF. The CDR3 coding sequence is TGTGCCACCACAGACTACAATGAGCAGTTCTTC.

This sequence joins TRBV27 and TRBJ2-3; D possibly corresponds to TRBD2 (6 bases). CDR1 and CDR2 from the germline V gene are MNHEY and SMNVEV (reference sequence). The CDR3 runs 18 residues. Trimming removed 5 bases at V and 1 base at J, with 22 bases between. The CDR3 nucleotides are TGTGCCAGCAGTCCCTGGTCCGCCGGAGGGCGGGGCACAGATACGCAGTATTTT. Its protein is CASSPWSAGGRGTDTQYF.

This chain uses TRBV11-2 with TRBJ1-1; 7 nucleotides line up with TRBD1. Germline V CDR1 and CDR2: SGHAT, FQNNGV. The ends lost 2 bases at V and 5 bases at J; junction bases unmatched: 2. This CDR3 contains 13 residues. Written as DNA, the CDR3 is TGTGCCAGCAGCTTAAGGGACAGAACTGAAGCTTTCTTT. Translated, it gives CASSLRDRTEAFF.

The V call is TRBV19, the J call TRBJ2-7; 7 bases are a match to TRBD2. The CDR3 consists of 14 residues. Germline V lookup: CDR1 LNHDA, CDR2 SQIVND (reference sequence). J lost 5 bases, V lost 6 bases, and 10 bases had no gene match. The CDR3 sequence: CASSRDYTSNEQYF. Written as DNA, the CDR3 is TGTGCCAGTAGCCGGGACTACACTTCTAACGAGCAGTACTTC.

The V call is TRBV19, the J call TRBJ2-3, with no clear D. The V gene's germline CDR1 is LNHDA and CDR2 SQIVND (reference sequence). The CDR3 sequence is 16 residues long. Trimming took off 6 bases at V and 0 bases at J, with 16 bases between the two ends. The CDR3 region has the DNA TGTGCCAGTAGCCGAAGAGGTTCGCTTAGCACAGATACGCAGTATTTT. It translates to CASSRRGSLSTDTQYF.

The chain couples TRBV30 to TRBJ1-6; 7 bases map to TRBD1. This CDR3 has 15 residues. Germline loops: CDR1 GTSNPN, CDR2 SVGIG (reference sequence). The J segment lost 7 bases and the V segment lost 3 bases, leaving 9 bases of the junction unmatched. The CDR3 spells CAWSEKTGLNSPLHF. In nucleotides, the CDR3 is TGTGCCTGGAGCGAAAAGACAGGGTTGAATTCACCCCTCCACTTT.

The chain recombines TRBV4-2 with TRBJ1-2; the match to TRBD1 covers 7 bases. CDR1 and CDR2 from the germline V gene are LGHNA and YNFKEQ. V dropped 2 bases and J dropped 6; count of bases not matched to a gene: 6. This CDR3 has 14 amino acids. CDR3 amino acids: CASSQSSTGDGYTF. Here the CDR3 DNA reads TGTGCCAGCAGCCAATCATCAACAGGGGATGGCTACACCTTC.